This T cell receptor beta chain came from a study of T-cell memory formation after mild COVID-19. The table lists this clonotype with a few counts. Its cognate antigen is unknown. Study-wide results and limits: Detection of some responders pre-infection suggested pre-existing cross-reactive memory T cells participated.

A single record per CDR3 protein comes from TCRdb applying MiXCR to the 5' RACE reads. Among hundreds of thousands of distinct CDR3 sequences, 17% were seen once, and the ten largest hold roughly 7.7%. The specimen was PBMCs or a T cell subset sorted from them (not recorded which). This clonotype originated in an adult woman who had mild COVID-19 (a few samples of this study predate the infection). Cell type and time point are not known.

The chain's CDR3 is CASSQLEVRTFTQYF. CDR3 bases: TGTGCCAGCAGCCAGCTGGAGGTCCGCACATTTACGCAGTATTTT. This chain joins TRBV14 and TRBJ2-3, with D possibly matching TRBD2 (5 bases). The germline gives CDR1 SGHDN, CDR2 FVKESK. Trimming pared 3 bases from V and 8 bases from J, leaving 18 bases between. This CDR3 has 15 residues.